The 15 T cell receptor beta chains listed next were all sequenced from one sample in a study of blood T cells in healthy people across ages. The use of a sample-barcoded 5' primer and a J-beta primer mix characterized a second PCR of 7 to 11 cycles. TCRdb ran MiXCR on the 5' RACE reads and lists one entry per CDR3 protein. Of roughly 1.7 million distinct CDR3 sequences in the sample, 30% to 35% were seen once. Specimen: blood. Every receptor here comes from a woman aged 25 to 45 in good health.

The rearrangement uses TRBV5-5 and TRBJ2-3; 9 bases align to TRBD2. The CDR3 runs to 14 residues. Germline V gene lookup returns CDR1 SGHKS and CDR2 YYEKEE (reference sequence). With 7 bases clipped from V and 3 bases from J, the junction kept 6 bases outside the gene matches. The chain's CDR3 is CASRGRARTDTQYF. CDR3 DNA sequence: TGTGCCAGCCGCGGGAGGGCCCGGACAGATACGCAGTATTTT.

This clonotype showed up just a few times. Here the CDR3 reads CASSSSAGADTQYF. The CDR3, as DNA: TGTGCCAGCAGCTCATCTGCTGGGGCAGATACGCAGTATTTT. The chain uses TRBV7-8 and TRBJ2-3; D is ambiguous. The CDR3 is 14 amino acids. V lost 4 bases, J lost 4 bases, and 12 bases lay in between. From germline, CDR1 is SGHVS and CDR2 FQNEAQ.

This clonotype showed up just a few times. The V call is TRBV11-1, the J call TRBJ2-3, with D possibly being TRBD2 (6 bases). Germline assignment: CDR1 SGHAT and CDR2 FQDESV (reference sequence). The V and J ends lost 7 bases and 2 bases respectively, with 13 bases between them. This CDR3 is 14 amino acids long. The CDR3: CASTPRDSTDTQYF. The CDR3 bases are TGTGCCAGCACCCCCCGGGACTCCACAGATACGCAGTATTTT.

This chain joins TRBV2 and TRBJ2-7, with 12 bases that match TRBD2. Looked up from germline, CDR1 is SNHLY and CDR2 is FYNNEI. V was clipped by 4 bases and J by 2 bases; unmatched bases: 6. The CDR3 consists of 16 residues. The CDR3 loop is CASSGSSGRATYEQYF. The CDR3 coding sequence is TGTGCCAGCAGTGGGTCTAGCGGGAGGGCCACCTACGAGCAGTACTTC.

V and J are TRBV27 and TRBJ2-4, with TRBD2 as a possible D gene (5 bases). Deletions cut 6 bases from V and 0 bases from J, with 15 bases between. The length of the CDR3 is 16 residues. CDR1 is MNHEY and CDR2 is SMNVEV in the germline V gene (reference sequence). The CDR3 loop reads CASSRMGAAAKNIQYF. For the CDR3, the DNA is TGTGCCAGCAGCCGAATGGGAGCGGCAGCCAAAAACATTCAGTACTTC.

The J gene is TRBJ1-1, the V gene TRBV5-5; a weak D match, TRBD1 (5 bases). Trimming removed 2 bases at V and 3 bases at J, with 11 bases between. Germline assignment: CDR1 SGHKS and CDR2 YYEKEE (reference sequence). The CDR3 is 14 amino acids. The CDR3 DNA follows: TGTGCCAGCAGCTTCCTTGGGGGTTACACTGAAGCTTTCTTT. Protein: CASSFLGGYTEAFF.

This chain joins TRBV11-2 and TRBJ2-6; 8 positions match TRBD1. Per the germline V gene, CDR1 is SGHAT and CDR2 is FQNNGV. J gave up 0 bases and V 6 bases, and 19 bases lay outside the gene matches. The length of the CDR3 is 21 residues. The CDR3 protein is CASRKTYSRGQEGSGANVLTF. CDR3 nucleotides: TGTGCCAGCAGAAAAACGTATTCTCGGGGACAGGAAGGCTCTGGGGCCAACGTCCTGACTTTC.

This sequence joins TRBV6-1 and TRBJ2-1, with TRBD2 matching over 14 bases. With 6 bases clipped from V and 8 bases from J, the junction kept 21 bases outside the gene matches. Germline loops: CDR1 MNHNS, CDR2 SASEGT. The CDR3 extends over 20 amino acids. CDR3 sequence reads: CASSPRDGGIGLAGGHEQFF. CDR3 coding DNA: TGTGCCAGCAGCCCGCGGGATGGGGGCATTGGACTAGCGGGAGGTCATGAGCAGTTCTTC.

V is TRBV20-1 and J is TRBJ2-1; 7 positions agree with TRBD2. This CDR3 spans 16 amino acids. Germline V gives CDR1 DFQATT, CDR2 SNEGSKA (reference sequence). The V gene end was trimmed by 3 bases and the J gene end by 5 bases; junction bases not matched to a gene: 13. The chain's CDR3 is CSARLPSGKEDNEQFF. The CDR3 bases are TGCAGTGCTAGGCTCCCCAGCGGGAAGGAAGACAATGAGCAGTTCTTC.

The table lists this clonotype with a few counts. The rearrangement links TRBV6-2 or TRBV6-3 to TRBJ2-5; 11 positions match TRBD2. Germline loops: CDR1 MNHEY, CDR2 SVGEGT. The junction had 10 bases not matched to a gene; V was cut back by 8 bases and J by 11 bases. The CDR3 has 13 residues. CDR3 bases: TGTGCCAGCGCCGGGACTAGCGGCGTTGAGCAGTACTTC. Residues: CASAGTSGVEQYF.

This clonotype was counted a few times. The chain links TRBV6-5 to TRBJ2-1; 7 nucleotides match TRBD2. Germline-derived CDR1 and CDR2 are MNHEY and SVGAGI. This CDR3 spans 16 amino acids. J was trimmed by 4 bases and V by 6 bases; bases with no gene match: 12. The DNA for the CDR3 is TGTGCCAGCAGCCCCCCGACTGGCGGGGGTTACAATGAGCAGTTCTTC. Residues: CASSPPTGGGYNEQFF.

Regarding this clonotype: Compared with germline, one end of the junction differs, possibly owing to a read error. This chain uses TRBV4-2 with TRBJ2-3; 10 positions agree with TRBD2. This CDR3 region has 16 residues. The germline V gene encodes CDR1 LGHNA and CDR2 YNFKEQ. The CDR3 protein is CASNQERGLATDTQYF. The DNA of the CDR3 is TGTGCCAGCAACCAAGAACGGGGACTAGCGACAGATACGCAGTATTTT.

A word on this clonotype: An end of the junction does not agree with germline; a read error may underlie this. J is TRBJ2-2 and V is TRBV4-1, with a weak D call TRBD2 (5 bases). Germline lookup yields CDR1 MGHRA and CDR2 YSYEKL. The CDR3 length is 16 residues. DNA for the CDR3: TGCGCCAGCAGCCAAGGAGGGCTGAAGAACACCGGCGAGCGGTTTTTT. It yields the protein CASSQGGLKNTGERFF.

V is TRBV4-1 and J is TRBJ2-7; a weak D match, TRBD2 (5 bases). The CDR3 runs to 14 residues. Per germline, CDR1 MGHRA and CDR2 YSYEKL. V lost 2 bases, J lost 0 bases, and 8 bases lay in between. The CDR3 nucleotides are TGCGCCAGCAGCCAACGACTAAGCTCCTACGAGCAGTACTTC. The encoded protein is CASSQRLSSYEQYF.

The gene calls are TRBV20-1 and TRBJ2-1; D is ambiguous. V lost 4 bases to trimming and J lost 7 bases, with 11 bases between them. The length of the CDR3 is 12 residues. The germline V gene encodes CDR1 DFQATT and CDR2 SNEGSKA (reference sequence). The CDR3 sequence is CSANLVGNEQFF. In DNA, the CDR3 is TGCAGTGCTAACCTAGTAGGGAATGAGCAGTTCTTC.